These T cell receptor beta chains were read from a single sample in a study of blood T cell repertoires in COVID-19. Produced via immunoSEQ multiplex PCR; TCRdb's table is partial and in-frame only. The data contain 150,000 to 200,000 clones, about 80% of them singletons. The sample taken for sequencing was peripheral blood. These receptors all stem from a woman in her seventies with acute or convalescent COVID-19. Each CDR3 is given with its conserved first and last residue. A D gene is named only where the DNA matches it firmly. Clone size is given for some rows only: seen once, a few or many times, or a class if the clone is expanded.

V gene: TRBV5-4; D gene: TRBD2; J gene: TRBJ2-7; clone size: -; CDR3 DNA: TGTGCCAGCAGCTTGAAGCTAGCGGGAGCTAACGAGCAGTACTTC; CDR3 protein: CASSLKLAGANEQYF
V gene: TRBV7-2; D gene: -; J gene: TRBJ1-3; clone size: once; CDR3 DNA: TGTGCCAGCAGCTGGAAGTCTCGGGACTCTGGAAACACCATATATTTT; CDR3 protein: CASSWKSRDSGNTIYF
V gene: TRBV7-9; D gene: TRBD1; J gene: TRBJ2-2; clone size: few; CDR3 DNA: TGTGCCAGCAGCGACCAGGGGGTCTGGGAGCTGTTTTTT; CDR3 protein: CASSDQGVWELFF
V gene: TRBV18; D gene: TRBD1; J gene: TRBJ1-4; clone size: once; CDR3 DNA: TGTGCCAGCACAGACTTACAGGGGCCTAATGAAAAACTGTTTTTT; CDR3 protein: CASTDLQGPNEKLFF
V gene: TRBV5-1; D gene: -; J gene: TRBJ2-1; clone size: -; CDR3 DNA: TGCGCCAGCAGCTTGGTTGCAGAAAACAATGAGCAGTTCTTC; CDR3 protein: CASSLVAENNEQFF
V gene: TRBV2; D gene: -; J gene: TRBJ1-2; clone size: -; CDR3 DNA: TGTGCCAGCAGGACTGGGGAGTTTGGCTACACCTTC; CDR3 protein: CASRTGEFGYTF
V gene: TRBV2; D gene: -; J gene: TRBJ1-5; clone size: few; CDR3 DNA: TGTGCCAGCAACTTAGCTCATAGCAATCAGCCCCAGCATTTT; CDR3 protein: CASNLAHSNQPQHF
V gene: TRBV6-4; D gene: -; J gene: TRBJ2-7; clone size: -; CDR3 DNA: TGTGCCAGCAGTTTCCCCGAAAAGCTCCCCTACGAGCAGTACTTC; CDR3 protein: CASSFPEKLPYEQYF
V gene: TRBV7-3; D gene: -; J gene: TRBJ2-2; clone size: -; CDR3 DNA: TGTGCCAGCAACACCGGGGGAACCGGGGAGCTGTTTTTT; CDR3 protein: CASNTGGTGELFF
V gene: TRBV4-2; D gene: -; J gene: TRBJ2-4; clone size: -; CDR3 DNA: TGTGCCAGCAGCCAAGATGCAGGGGCTGGAAACATTCAGTACTTC; CDR3 protein: CASSQDAGAGNIQYF
V gene: TRBV5-1; D gene: -; J gene: TRBJ2-5; clone size: -; CDR3 DNA: TGCGCCAGCAGACCAACTGTTACTCCCCAAGAGACCCAGTACTTC; CDR3 protein: CASRPTVTPQETQYF
V gene: TRBV10-3; D gene: -; J gene: TRBJ1-1; clone size: -; CDR3 DNA: TGTGCCATCAGGAGGAACACTGAAGCTTTCTTT; CDR3 protein: CAIRRNTEAFF
V gene: TRBV11-1; D gene: -; J gene: TRBJ2-7; clone size: -; CDR3 DNA: TGTGCCAGCAGGGGCAGGTGGACCTACGAGCAGTACTTC; CDR3 protein: CASRGRWTYEQYF
V gene: TRBV11-3; D gene: TRBD2; J gene: TRBJ2-1; clone size: -; CDR3 DNA: TGTGCCAGCAGCTTAGGGTTGGCTAGCGGGAGGGATGAGCAGTTCTTC; CDR3 protein: CASSLGLASGRDEQFF
V gene: TRBV24-1; D gene: TRBD2; J gene: TRBJ2-1; clone size: few; CDR3 DNA: TGTGCCACCCAAAGCGGGAGGGCCATCAATGAGCAGTTCTTC; CDR3 protein: CATQSGRAINEQFF
V gene: TRBV4-2; D gene: TRBD2; J gene: TRBJ2-3; clone size: -; CDR3 DNA: TGTGCCAGCAGCCCATTTAGCGGGAGCACAGATACGCAGTATTTT; CDR3 protein: CASSPFSGSTDTQYF
V gene: TRBV7-2; D gene: -; J gene: TRBJ2-2; clone size: -; CDR3 DNA: TGTGCCAGCAGCTTAGGGCACCTCCGCGGGGAGCTGTTTTTT; CDR3 protein: CASSLGHLRGELFF
V gene: TRBV24-1; D gene: TRBD2; J gene: TRBJ2-1; clone size: -; CDR3 DNA: TGTGCCACCAGTGATTCGGGCGGGAGCTCCTACAATGAGCAGTTCTTC; CDR3 protein: CATSDSGGSSYNEQFF
V gene: TRBV7-2; D gene: TRBD2; J gene: TRBJ2-5; clone size: -; CDR3 DNA: TGTGCCAGCAGCTTAGGGGCTAGCGGAGGACTGCGGACCCAGTACTTC; CDR3 protein: CASSLGASGGLRTQYF
V gene: TRBV30; D gene: -; J gene: TRBJ2-1; clone size: few; CDR3 DNA: TGTGCCTGGAGTCTGGGCCAGCACAATGAGCAGTTCTTC; CDR3 protein: CAWSLGQHNEQFF
V gene: TRBV2; D gene: TRBD2; J gene: TRBJ2-5; clone size: -; CDR3 DNA: TGTGCCAGCAGTGAAGCCGGGACTAGCACAGAGACCCAGTACTTC; CDR3 protein: CASSEAGTSTETQYF
V gene: TRBV3-1/TRBV3-2; D gene: -; J gene: TRBJ2-1; clone size: -; CDR3 DNA: TGTGCCAGCAGCCAGGGTCTATTTAGCGGTTCCTACAATGAGCAGTTCTTC; CDR3 protein: CASSQGLFSGSYNEQFF
V gene: TRBV2; D gene: -; J gene: TRBJ1-2; clone size: -; CDR3 DNA: TGTGCCAGCAGGCAGTATAACTATGGCTACACCTTC; CDR3 protein: CASRQYNYGYTF
V gene: TRBV6-5; D gene: TRBD1; J gene: TRBJ1-2; clone size: -; CDR3 DNA: TGTGCCAGCAGTTTGGGGACAGGGACCCCTAACTATGGCTACACCTTC; CDR3 protein: CASSLGTGTPNYGYTF
V gene: TRBV10-2; D gene: TRBD1; J gene: TRBJ2-7; clone size: -; CDR3 DNA: TGCGCCAGCAATGATCCGGGACAGGTACCCTACGAGCAGTACTTC; CDR3 protein: CASNDPGQVPYEQYF
V gene: TRBV9; D gene: -; J gene: TRBJ1-5; clone size: once; CDR3 DNA: TGTGCCAGCAGCGTAGCTTATCTGGGAGACTATAGCAATCAGCCCCAGCATTTT; CDR3 protein: CASSVAYLGDYSNQPQHF
V gene: TRBV2; D gene: -; J gene: TRBJ1-1; clone size: -; CDR3 DNA: TGTGCCAGCAGTGGCCAGGGCACGAACACTGAAGCTTTCTTT; CDR3 protein: CASSGQGTNTEAFF